The clone carrying this T cell receptor (beta chain) was counted between two and nine times. V was shortened by 4 bases and J by 0 bases, with 7 bases between the two germline ends. This CDR3 comprises 15 residues. The germline V gene encodes CDR1 MDHEN and CDR2 SYDVKM. This record comes from a study of response to subunit inactivated influenza vaccine. TCRdb reanalysed the RT-PCR reads using MiXCR and keeps one entry per CDR3 protein. The sample records 630,000 or so distinct CDR3 sequences, more than 15% being singletons. The TCR comes from a man aged 45-65 years who received an inactivated influenza vaccine. V and J are TRBV28 and TRBJ2-6, with D perhaps matching TRBD1 (5 bases). The material sequenced was PBMCs from blood, taken 12 days after vaccination. In DNA, the CDR3 is TGTGCCAGCAGTTCCGACAGCTCTGGGGCCAACGTCCTGACTTTC. Translating it yields CASSSDSSGANVLTF.